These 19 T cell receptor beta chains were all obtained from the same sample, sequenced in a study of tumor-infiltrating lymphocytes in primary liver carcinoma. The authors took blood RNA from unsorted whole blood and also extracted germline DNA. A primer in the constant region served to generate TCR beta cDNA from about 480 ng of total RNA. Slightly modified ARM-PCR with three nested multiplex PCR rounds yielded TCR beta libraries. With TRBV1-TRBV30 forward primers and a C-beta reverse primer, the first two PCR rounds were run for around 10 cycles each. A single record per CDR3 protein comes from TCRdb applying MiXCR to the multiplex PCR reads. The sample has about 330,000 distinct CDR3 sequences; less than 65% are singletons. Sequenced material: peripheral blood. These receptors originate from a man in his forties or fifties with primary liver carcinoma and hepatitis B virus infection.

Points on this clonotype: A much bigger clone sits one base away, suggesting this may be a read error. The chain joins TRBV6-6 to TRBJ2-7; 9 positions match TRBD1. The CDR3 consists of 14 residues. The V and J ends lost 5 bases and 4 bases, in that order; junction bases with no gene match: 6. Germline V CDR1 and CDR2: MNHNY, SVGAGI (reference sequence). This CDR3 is CASSGRTGAYEQYF. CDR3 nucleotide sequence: TGTGCCAGCAGTGGAAGGACAGGGGCTTACGAGCAGTACTTC.

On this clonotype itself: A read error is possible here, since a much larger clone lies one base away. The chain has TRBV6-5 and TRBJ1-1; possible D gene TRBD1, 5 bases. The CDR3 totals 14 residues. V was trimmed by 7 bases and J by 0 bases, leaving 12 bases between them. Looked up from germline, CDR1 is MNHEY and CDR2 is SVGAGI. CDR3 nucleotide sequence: TGTGCCAGCATCCCCGGGACGGTGAACACTGAAGCTTTCTTT. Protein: CASIPGTVNTEAFF.

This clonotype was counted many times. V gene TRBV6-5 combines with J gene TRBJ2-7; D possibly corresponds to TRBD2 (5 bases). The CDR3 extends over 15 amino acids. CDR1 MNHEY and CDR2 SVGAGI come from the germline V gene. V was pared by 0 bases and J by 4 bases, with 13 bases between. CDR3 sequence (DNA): TGTGCCAGCAGTTACTCATCCGGGGTTTTTTACGAGCAGTACTTC. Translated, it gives CASSYSSGVFYEQYF.

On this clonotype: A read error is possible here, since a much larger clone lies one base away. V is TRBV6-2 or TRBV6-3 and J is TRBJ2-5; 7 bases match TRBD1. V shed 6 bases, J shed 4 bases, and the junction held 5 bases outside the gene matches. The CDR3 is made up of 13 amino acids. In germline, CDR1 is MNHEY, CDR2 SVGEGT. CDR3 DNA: TGTGCCAGCAGAGTGAACAGGGGAGAGACCCAGTACTTC. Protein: CASRVNRGETQYF.

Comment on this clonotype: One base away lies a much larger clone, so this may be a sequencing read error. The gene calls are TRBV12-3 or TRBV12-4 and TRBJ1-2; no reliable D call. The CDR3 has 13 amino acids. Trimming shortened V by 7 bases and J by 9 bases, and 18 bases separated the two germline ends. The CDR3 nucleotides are TGTGCCAGCACCGGTTCGGGGATCTCTTGCTACACCTTC. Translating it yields CASTGSGISCYTF.

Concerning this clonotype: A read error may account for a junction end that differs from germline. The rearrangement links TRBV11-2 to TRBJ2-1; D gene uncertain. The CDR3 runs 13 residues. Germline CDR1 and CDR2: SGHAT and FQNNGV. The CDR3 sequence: CASSLDTYNGQFF. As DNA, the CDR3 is TGTGCCAGCAGCTTAGACACCTACAATGGGCAGTTCTTC.

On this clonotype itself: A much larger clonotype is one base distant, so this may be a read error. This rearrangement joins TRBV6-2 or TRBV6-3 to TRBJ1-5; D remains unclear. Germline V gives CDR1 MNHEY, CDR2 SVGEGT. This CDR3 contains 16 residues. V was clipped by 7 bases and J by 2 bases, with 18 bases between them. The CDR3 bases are TGTGCCAGCACCATAGTATCGGGGATAGGCAATCAGCCCCAGCATTTT. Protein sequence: CASTIVSGIGNQPQHF.

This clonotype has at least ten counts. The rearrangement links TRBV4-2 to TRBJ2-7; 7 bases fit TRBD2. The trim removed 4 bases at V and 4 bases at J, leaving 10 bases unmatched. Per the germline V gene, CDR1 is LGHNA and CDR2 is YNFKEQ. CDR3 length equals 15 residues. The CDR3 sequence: CASSPSGGGGYEQYF. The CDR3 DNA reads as TGTGCCAGCAGCCCTTCTGGGGGGGGAGGATACGAGCAGTACTTC.

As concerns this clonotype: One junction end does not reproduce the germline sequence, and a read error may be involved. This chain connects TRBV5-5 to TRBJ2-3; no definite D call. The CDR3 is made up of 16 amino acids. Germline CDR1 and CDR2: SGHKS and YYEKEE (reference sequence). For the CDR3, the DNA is TGTGCCGGCAGCTCCCCTGACGGGTCGAGCACAGATACGCAGTATTTC. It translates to CAGSSPDGSSTDTQYF.

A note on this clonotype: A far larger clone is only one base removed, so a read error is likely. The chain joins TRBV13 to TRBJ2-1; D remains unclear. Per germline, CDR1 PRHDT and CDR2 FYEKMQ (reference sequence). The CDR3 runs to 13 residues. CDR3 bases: TGTGCCTGCAGCTTAGGCGCTAACAATGAGCAGTTCTTC. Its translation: CACSLGANNEQFF.

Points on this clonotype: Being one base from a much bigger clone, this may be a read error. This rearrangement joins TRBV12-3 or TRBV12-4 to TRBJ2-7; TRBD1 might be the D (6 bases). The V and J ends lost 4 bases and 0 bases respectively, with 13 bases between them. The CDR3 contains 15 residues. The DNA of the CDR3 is TGTGCCAGCAGTTCCACGACAGGCATCTCCTACGAGCAGTACTTC. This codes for CASSSTTGISYEQYF.

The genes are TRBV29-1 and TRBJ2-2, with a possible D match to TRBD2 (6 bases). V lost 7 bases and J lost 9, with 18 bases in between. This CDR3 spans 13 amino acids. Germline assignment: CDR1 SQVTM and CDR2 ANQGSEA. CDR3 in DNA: TGCAGCGCCCGGCAGGCGGGGACCTGGGAGCTGTTTTTT. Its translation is CSARQAGTWELFF.

CDR3 residues: CSIGSGDAAQYF. The CDR3 bases are TGCAGCATAGGATCGGGGGATGCAGCCCAGTACTTC. This rearrangement joins TRBV29-1 to TRBJ2-5; TRBD2 is a possible D gene (6 bases). The V end was cut by 8 bases, the J end by 9 bases, with 19 bases between. This CDR3 has 12 amino acids. Germline-derived CDR1 and CDR2 are SQVTM and ANQGSEA. The full variable domain, rest sourced from reference TRBV29-1 and TRBJ2-5, is SAVISQKPSRDICQRGTSLTIQCQVDSQVTMMFWYRQQPGQSLTLIATANQGSEATYESGFVIDKFPISRPNLTFSTLTVSNMSPEDSSIYLCSIGSGDAAQYFGPGTRLLVL.

The CDR3 is CSVELLGPLSEQYF. Here the CDR3 DNA reads TGCAGCGTTGAACTCTTAGGCCCACTCTCCGAACAGTACTTC. This chain connects TRBV29-1 to TRBJ2-7; unclear D gene. This CDR3 comprises 14 residues. Trimming pared 2 bases from V and 10 bases from J, leaving 21 bases between. Per germline, CDR1 SQVTM and CDR2 ANQGSEA.

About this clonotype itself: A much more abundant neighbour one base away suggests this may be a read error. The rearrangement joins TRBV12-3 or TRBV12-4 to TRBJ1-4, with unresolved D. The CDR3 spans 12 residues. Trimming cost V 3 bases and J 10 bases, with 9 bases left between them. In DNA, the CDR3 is TGTGCCAGCAGTTTGACAACCAGAAAACTGTTTTTT. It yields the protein CASSLTTRKLFF.

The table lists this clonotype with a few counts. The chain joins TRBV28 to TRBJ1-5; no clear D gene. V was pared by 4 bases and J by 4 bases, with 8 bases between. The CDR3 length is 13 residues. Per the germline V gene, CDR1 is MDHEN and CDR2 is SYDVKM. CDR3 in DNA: TGTGCCAGCAGTTCCCCGGGGAATCAGCCCCAGCATTTT. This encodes CASSSPGNQPQHF.

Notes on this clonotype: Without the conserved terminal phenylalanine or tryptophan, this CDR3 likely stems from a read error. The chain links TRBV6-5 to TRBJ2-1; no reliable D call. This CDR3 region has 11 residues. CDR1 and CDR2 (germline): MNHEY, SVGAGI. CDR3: CVSRSRNEQFI. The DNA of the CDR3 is TGTGTCAGCAGAAGCCGAAATGAGCAGTTCATC.

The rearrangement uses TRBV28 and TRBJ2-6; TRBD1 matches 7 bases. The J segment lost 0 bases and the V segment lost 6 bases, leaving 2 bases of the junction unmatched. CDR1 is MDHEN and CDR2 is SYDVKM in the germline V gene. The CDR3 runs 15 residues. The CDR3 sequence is CASRGQRSGANVLTF. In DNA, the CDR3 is TGTGCCAGCAGGGGACAGCGCTCTGGGGCCAACGTCCTGACTTTC.

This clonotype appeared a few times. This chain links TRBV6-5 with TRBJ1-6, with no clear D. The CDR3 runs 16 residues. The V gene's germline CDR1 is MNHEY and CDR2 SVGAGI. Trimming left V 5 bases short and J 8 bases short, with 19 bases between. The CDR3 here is CASSLNPPDLYSPLHF. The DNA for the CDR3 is TGTGCCAGCAGTCTCAACCCACCAGACCTTTATTCACCCCTCCACTTT.